The clone carrying this T cell receptor (beta chain) has just a few counts. Peripheral blood, approximately 10 milliliters per donor, was collected. From germline, CDR1 is KGHSH and CDR2 LQKENI. The CDR3 is 15 amino acids. With V trimmed by 6 bases and J by 2 bases, 4 bases remained unmatched. The sample originates from a study of blood T cells in healthy people across ages. With a J-beta primer mix and a sample-barcoded 5' primer, a second PCR ran about 7 to 11 cycles. One entry per CDR3 protein results from TCRdb running MiXCR on the 5' RACE reads. The top ten hold 2.5% to 3.5% of the sample, which has around 800,000 distinct CDR3 sequences, approximately 24% seen once. This sample also belongs to another study, concerning T cells of mothers and their children. That work states: Barcodes for each sample and 2-4 random nucleotides were added by the M1S primer used in the second PCR.

This rearrangement joins TRBV18 to TRBJ2-1; 10 bases align to TRBD1. Sequenced sample: blood. This clonotype was obtained from a boy younger than 18 in good health. CDR3 bases: TGTGCCAGCTCTTTCGACAGGGGGCCCTACAATGAGCAGTTCTTC. Amino acid sequence: CASSFDRGPYNEQFF.